Listed here are 32 T cell receptor beta chains from one sample, sequenced in a study of T-cell memory formation after mild COVID-19. TCRdb reprocessed the 5' RACE reads with MiXCR, giving one entry per CDR3 protein. Altogether 450,000 to 650,000 distinct CDR3 sequences are present, less than 25% being singletons, with the ten largest covering about 8.4%. The sequenced material came from PBMCs or a T cell subset sorted from them (not recorded which). These receptors came from an adult woman who had mild COVID-19 (a few samples of this study predate the infection). Cell type and time point are not known.

V gene TRBV5-5 combines with J gene TRBJ2-3; D gene uncertain. This CDR3 is built from 13 residues. The V gene's germline CDR1 is SGHKS and CDR2 YYEKEE (reference sequence). Trimming shortened V by 3 bases and J by 5 bases, and 10 bases separated the two germline ends. For the CDR3, the DNA is TGTGCCAGCAGCTCGACTTTACAAGATACGCAGTATTTT. Amino acid sequence: CASSSTLQDTQYF.

The rearrangement links TRBV15 to TRBJ1-3; D perhaps matches TRBD1 (5 bases). Germline lookup yields CDR1 LNHNV and CDR2 YYDKDF (reference sequence). Between the trimmed V and J ends, which lost 4 bases and 0 bases, there was a span of 16 bases. CDR3 size: 17 residues. CDR3 protein: CATSTPAGGISGNTIYF. The CDR3 DNA sequence: TGTGCCACCAGCACCCCGGCGGGGGGAATCTCTGGAAACACCATATATTTT.

J is TRBJ2-1 and V is TRBV25-1, with TRBD2 matching 11 bases. The junction had 12 bases not matched to a gene; V was cut back by 2 bases and J by 9 bases. The CDR3 spans 17 residues. Germline CDR1 MGHDK, CDR2 SYGVNS. Here the CDR3 DNA reads TGTGCCAGCAGTGAAACCGATAGCGGGAGGGCAGTTGGTGAGCAGTTCTTC. It specifies CASSETDSGRAVGEQFF. The full variable domain, rest sourced from reference TRBV25-1 and TRBJ2-1, is EADIYQTPRYLVIGTGKKITLECSQTMGHDKMYWYQQDPGMELHLIHYSYGVNSTEKGDLSSESTVSRIRTEHFPLTLESARPSHTSQYLCASSETDSGRAVGEQFFGPGTRLTVL.

This clonotype was observed a handful of times. This chain uses TRBV4-3 with TRBJ1-3, with TRBD1 matching over 9 bases. Per germline, CDR1 LGHNA and CDR2 YSLEER. V shed 1 base and J 4 bases; nucleotides not matched to a gene: 2. The CDR3 is 15 residues long. CDR3 bases: TGCGCCAGCAGCCAAGGGACAGGGGTAGGAAACACCATATATTTT. It encodes CASSQGTGVGNTIYF.

The genes are TRBV30 and TRBJ2-5, with 9 bases matching TRBD1. V was pared by 3 bases and J by 5 bases, with 13 bases of the junction left unmatched. Looked up from germline, CDR1 is GTSNPN and CDR2 is SVGIG (reference sequence). The CDR3 has 16 residues. Written as DNA, the CDR3 is TGTGCCTGGAGCGAAGAAAGGGACAGGGCGAGGGAGACCCAGTACTTC. Translation gives CAWSEERDRARETQYF.

This clonotype was observed at least ten times. The chain joins TRBV24-1 to TRBJ2-1; TRBD2 agrees at 12 bases. V shed 2 bases and J 8 bases; nucleotides not matched to a gene: 6. The CDR3 is made up of 16 amino acids. Per the germline V gene, CDR1 is KGHDR and CDR2 is SFDVKD. The CDR3 reads CATSDSRLAGVHEQFF. The CDR3 bases are TGTGCCACCAGTGATTCCCGACTAGCGGGAGTCCATGAGCAGTTCTTC.

This clonotype was observed many times. Here the CDR3 reads CASSGGVIGELFF. The CDR3 bases are TGTGCCAGCAGTGGAGGGGTTATCGGGGAGCTGTTTTTT. This rearrangement joins TRBV25-1 to TRBJ2-2; possibly TRBD1 or TRBD2 for D (5 bases each). The germline gives CDR1 MGHDK, CDR2 SYGVNS. The CDR3 has 13 amino acids. Trimming removed 4 bases from V and 7 bases from J, with 10 bases in between.

The V call is TRBV2, the J call TRBJ2-7, with TRBD1 identical over 9 bases. V was pared by 4 bases and J by 6 bases, with 10 bases of the junction left unmatched. The CDR3 covers 15 residues. CDR1 is SNHLY and CDR2 is FYNNEI in the germline V gene. CDR3 in amino acids: CASSGTGTGYGEQYF. The CDR3, as DNA: TGTGCCAGCAGTGGAACCGGGACAGGGTATGGCGAGCAGTACTTC.

V gene TRBV30 combines with J gene TRBJ2-2; D might be TRBD1 (5 bases). The CDR3 runs 15 residues. Germline CDR1 and CDR2: GTSNPN and SVGIG (reference sequence). Deletions cut 5 bases from V and 5 bases from J, with 18 bases between. The CDR3, as DNA: TGTGCCTGGGCTGAAAACTACGACAGAACCGGGGAGCTGTTTTTT. Protein product: CAWAENYDRTGELFF.

This clonotype was seen a handful of times. The rearrangement joins TRBV20-1 to TRBJ2-3; perhaps TRBD2 as D (6 bases). Germline V CDR1 and CDR2: DFQATT, SNEGSKA (reference sequence). V was pared by 5 bases and J by 0 bases, with 9 bases between. The CDR3 loop spans 13 amino acids. CDR3 nucleotide sequence: TGCAGTGCTGAGAGCGGGAGCACAGATACGCAGTATTTT. This gives the protein CSAESGSTDTQYF.

This chain uses TRBV11-2 with TRBJ2-4, with D possibly being TRBD1 (6 bases). Trimming took off 5 bases at V and 0 bases at J, with 11 bases between the two ends. This CDR3 contains 15 residues. The germline V gene has CDR1 SGHAT and CDR2 FQNNGV. The CDR3 nucleotides read TGTGCCAGCAGCCACGACAGGACAGCCAAAAACATTCAGTACTTC. It yields the protein CASSHDRTAKNIQYF.

This clonotype was observed once. The chain has TRBV7-2 and TRBJ1-3; 7 nucleotides align to TRBD1. Germline V gene sequence: CDR1 SGHTA, CDR2 FQGNSA. V shed 5 bases, J shed 4 bases, and the junction held 17 bases outside the gene matches. The CDR3 is made up of 18 amino acids. Here the CDR3 DNA reads TGTGCCAGCAGCGTGACCGGGACAGCCGCGAGTGGGGGAAACACCATATATTTT. Its translation is CASSVTGTAASGGNTIYF.

The chain links TRBV15 to TRBJ1-6; no clear D gene. V was pared by 0 bases and J by 5 bases, with 14 bases between. This CDR3 has 17 amino acids. Germline loops: CDR1 LNHNV, CDR2 YYDKDF (reference sequence). The CDR3 loop is CATSRDRAGVNNSPLHF. The CDR3 nucleotides are TGTGCCACCAGCAGAGATAGGGCCGGGGTGAATAATTCACCCCTCCACTTT.

The chain uses TRBV29-1 and TRBJ2-7, with D possibly TRBD2 on 6 matching bases. Trimming shortened V by 1 base and J by 2 bases, and 6 bases separated the two germline ends. Germline-derived CDR1 and CDR2 are SQVTM and ANQGSEA. The CDR3 runs 12 residues. The chain's CDR3 is CSVEGGAYEQYF. The CDR3 bases are TGCAGCGTTGAAGGGGGGGCCTACGAGCAGTACTTC.

The CDR3 reads CASSPHIVLMNTGELFF. For the CDR3, the DNA is TGTGCCAGCAGTCCTCACATTGTACTTATGAACACCGGGGAGCTGTTTTTT. This chain joins TRBV6-5 and TRBJ2-2; D is unresolved. Germline-derived CDR1 and CDR2 are MNHEY and SVGAGI. Deletions cut 5 bases from V and 1 base from J, with 17 bases between. The CDR3 spans 17 residues.

The chain combines TRBV30 with TRBJ2-7; possibly TRBD1 for D (6 bases). V dropped 5 bases and J dropped 7 bases, with 15 bases sitting between them. This CDR3 is built from 12 residues. Germline V gene sequence: CDR1 GTSNPN, CDR2 SVGIG (reference sequence). The CDR3 DNA is TGTGCCTGGGGACAGTCGGTCTTTGAGCAGTACTTC. It translates to CAWGQSVFEQYF.

Here the CDR3 reads CASSRGQIGTDTQYF. Here the CDR3 DNA reads TGCGCCAGCAGCCGGGGACAGATCGGGACAGATACGCAGTATTTT. V and J are TRBV5-1 and TRBJ2-3; 7 nucleotides align to TRBD1. CDR3 length: 15 amino acids. Germline CDR1 SGHRS, CDR2 YFSETQ. With V trimmed by 4 bases and J by 3 bases, 8 bases remained unmatched.

This clonotype has just one count. The genes are TRBV5-1 and TRBJ1-2; weak D call: TRBD1 (5 bases). Trimming pared 4 bases from V and 3 bases from J, leaving 16 bases between. The CDR3 sequence is 15 residues long. Germline V gene sequence: CDR1 SGHRS, CDR2 YFSETQ. The CDR3 region is CASSRTWDVYYGYTF. CDR3 nucleotides: TGCGCCAGCAGCAGGACATGGGATGTGTACTATGGCTACACCTTC.

V usage is TRBV7-2 and J usage is TRBJ2-7, with 10 positions matching TRBD1. The CDR3 consists of 15 residues. From germline, CDR1 is SGHTA and CDR2 FQGNSA. V dropped 4 bases and J dropped 4; count of bases not matched to a gene: 7. CDR3 protein: CASSSDRGQGYEQYF. The CDR3 DNA sequence: TGTGCCAGCAGCTCTGACAGGGGGCAAGGATACGAGCAGTACTTC.

The gene calls are TRBV15 and TRBJ2-7, with a weak D call TRBD2 (6 bases). CDR3 length: 19 residues. CDR1 is LNHNV and CDR2 is YYDKDF in the germline V gene (reference sequence). The V gene lost 0 bases and the J gene lost 2 bases, with 23 bases spanning the gap. CDR3 DNA: TGTGCCACCAGCAGAGATCCTTTGGGGGGTAGCCCGATACCCTACGAGCAGTACTTC. Translating gives CATSRDPLGGSPIPYEQYF.

The rearrangement links TRBV7-3 to TRBJ2-1; TRBD1 is a possible D gene (6 bases). CDR3 size: 18 residues. The V gene lost 5 bases and the J gene lost 7 bases, with 27 bases spanning the gap. Germline V lookup: CDR1 SGHTA, CDR2 FQGTGA. The CDR3 bases are TGTGCCAGCAGCCTTAGAGGCTTAGAACAGGGAAGGTGGAATGAGCAGTTCTTC. Translated, it gives CASSLRGLEQGRWNEQFF. The full variable domain, completed using reference TRBV7-3 and TRBJ2-1, is GAGVSQTPSNKVTEKGKYVELRCDPISGHTALYWYRQSLGQGPEFLIYFQGTGAADDSGLPNDRFFAVRPEGSVSTLKIQRTERGDSAVYLCASSLRGLEQGRWNEQFFGPGTRLTVL.

The table lists this clonotype with many counts. The chain employs TRBV5-1 and TRBJ1-1; D gene ambiguous. The CDR3 has 13 amino acids. V was pared by 5 bases and J by 1 base, with 9 bases between. In germline, CDR1 is SGHRS, CDR2 YFSETQ. This CDR3 reads CASSSAENTEAFF. CDR3 DNA: TGCGCCAGCAGTTCGGCGGAGAACACTGAAGCTTTCTTT.

The chain combines TRBV6-5 with TRBJ2-1; D ambiguous. Trimming shortened V by 7 bases and J by 8 bases, and 9 bases separated the two germline ends. This CDR3 has 11 residues. Germline V gene data show CDR1 as MNHEY and CDR2 as SVGAGI. As DNA, the CDR3 is TGTGCCAGCACTCAGCTGGATGAGCAGTTCTTC. Its translation: CASTQLDEQFF.

The chain links TRBV7-9 to TRBJ2-1; 13 nucleotides align to TRBD2. Germline-derived CDR1 and CDR2 are SEHNR and FQNEAQ (reference sequence). V shed 5 bases and J 5 bases; nucleotides not matched to a gene: 12. The length of the CDR3 is 18 residues. In DNA, the CDR3 is TGTGCCAGCAGCCCGGGGTATGGCGGGACTAGCGGGGACAATGAGCAGTTCTTC. This translates into CASSPGYGGTSGDNEQFF.

The gene calls are TRBV20-1 and TRBJ2-1, with D possibly matching TRBD2 (6 bases). This CDR3 region has 13 residues. Germline V gene sequence: CDR1 DFQATT, CDR2 SNEGSKA (reference sequence). V lost 7 bases and J 6 bases, leaving 16 bases between the germline ends. The CDR3 DNA reads as TGCAGTGTTGGTTGGCTAGCGTCCAATGAGCAGTTCTTC. This sequence encodes CSVGWLASNEQFF.

This clonotype was observed a few times. The chain recombines TRBV10-3 with TRBJ2-1; 8 bases fit TRBD2. CDR1 is ENHRY, CDR2 SYGVKD, per germline. This CDR3 contains 15 residues. V lost 7 bases and J lost 5; bases outside the gene matches: 10. CDR3 region: CAIKTGTRVNNEQFF. The CDR3, as DNA: TGTGCCATCAAGACCGGGACTAGGGTTAACAATGAGCAGTTCTTC.

Only a few counts were recorded for this clonotype. The V call is TRBV29-1, the J call TRBJ2-5; D possibly corresponds to TRBD2 (6 bases). CDR3 size: 14 residues. Germline V lookup: CDR1 SQVTM, CDR2 ANQGSEA. V lost 3 bases to trimming and J lost 2 bases, with 13 bases between them. CDR3 coding DNA: TGCAGCGTTGACGCGGGGCCCCTGCAAGAGACCCAGTACTTC. Translation gives CSVDAGPLQETQYF.

V gene TRBV24-1 combines with J gene TRBJ2-1, with D unresolved. V lost 4 bases, J lost 3 bases, and 6 bases lay in between. The germline V gene encodes CDR1 KGHDR and CDR2 SFDVKD. The CDR3 loop spans 13 amino acids. DNA for the CDR3: TGTGCCACCAGTGACCCGTTCTACAATGAGCAGTTCTTC. Protein sequence: CATSDPFYNEQFF.

The chain combines TRBV19 with TRBJ2-2, with TRBD1 as a possible D gene (6 bases). With 5 bases removed from V and 0 bases from J, the gap between germline ends came to 7 bases. CDR1 is LNHDA, CDR2 SQIVND, per germline (reference sequence). This CDR3 region has 14 residues. Here the CDR3 DNA reads TGTGCCAGTAGTGACAGGCCGAACACCGGGGAGCTGTTTTTT. Translating gives CASSDRPNTGELFF.

This sequence joins TRBV4-3 and TRBJ1-1, with D tentatively TRBD1 (6 bases). Germline CDR1 is LGHNA and CDR2 is YSLEER. V lost 4 bases to trimming and J lost 10 bases, with 16 bases between them. The CDR3 loop spans 13 amino acids. CDR3 region: CASSLSGGRIAFF. In DNA form, the CDR3 reads TGCGCCAGCAGCCTCAGTGGGGGGCGTATAGCTTTCTTT.

The CDR3 DNA sequence: TGCAGTGCTAGAGATCCAGGGCAGAACACTGAAGCTTTCTTT. Encoded protein: CSARDPGQNTEAFF. The J gene is TRBJ1-1, the V gene TRBV20-1; weak D call: TRBD1 (5 bases). V was cut by 0 bases and J by 1 base, with 9 bases left in between. CDR3 size: 14 residues. Germline assignment: CDR1 DFQATT and CDR2 SNEGSKA (reference sequence).

This chain connects TRBV6-6 to TRBJ1-3, with TRBD1 identical over 8 bases. The CDR3 runs to 19 residues. Trimming at V came to 0 bases and at J to 0 bases, leaving 10 bases not matched to a gene. Germline-derived CDR1 and CDR2 are MNHNY and SVGAGI (reference sequence). CDR3: CASSYSGDRSFISGNTIYF. CDR3 sequence (DNA): TGTGCCAGCAGTTACTCGGGGGACAGGTCCTTCATCTCTGGAAACACCATATATTTT.